The next 27 T cell receptor beta chains were all read from a single sample in a study of blood T cell repertoires in COVID-19. The table came from immunoSEQ multiplex PCR; TCRdb's copy has only in-frame clones and leaves some out. The sample shows roughly 210,000 clones, 80% to 85% of them seen only once. The specimen sequenced was peripheral blood. These receptors were obtained from an elderly woman with COVID-19, enrolled during active disease.

In DNA form, the CDR3 reads TGTGCCAGCGGTCGGGGAGGGAAAAACACTGAAGCTTTCTTT. Amino acid sequence: CASGRGGKNTEAFF. The chain uses TRBV6-5 and TRBJ1-1, with D unclear. The CDR3 runs to 14 residues. Germline V lookup: CDR1 MNHEY, CDR2 SVGAGI. V shed 8 bases and J shed 2 bases, with 15 bases lying between them.

Regarding this clone: At the DNA level, this CDR3 is encoded by other sequences in the same sample as well. The chain is built from TRBV5-1 and TRBJ2-7; the match to TRBD1 covers 8 bases. The germline CDR1 and CDR2 sequences are SGHRS and YFSETQ. The CDR3 has 13 residues. After removal of 5 bases from V and 7 bases from J, the junction contained 8 bases not matched to a gene. The CDR3 reads CASRGQGAGEQYF. The CDR3 DNA reads as TGCGCCAGCAGGGGGCAGGGGGCTGGAGAGCAGTACTTC.

This chain links TRBV3-1 (or the pseudogene TRBV3-2) with TRBJ2-2; D is possibly TRBD1 (7 bases). Germline assignment: CDR1 LGHDT and CDR2 YNNKEL (reference sequence). The CDR3 runs to 15 residues. V shed 1 base and J shed 3 bases, with 9 bases lying between them. The CDR3 sequence is CASSQAGGYTGELFF. The CDR3, as DNA: TGTGCCAGCAGCCAAGCAGGGGGGTACACCGGGGAGCTGTTTTTT.

The chain links TRBV28 to TRBJ2-5; tentative D call: TRBD2 (5 bases). The V and J ends lost 6 bases and 4 bases respectively, with 15 bases between them. This CDR3 is built from 14 residues. Germline lookup yields CDR1 MDHEN and CDR2 SYDVKM. This CDR3 is CASRRETALETQYF. The CDR3 nucleotides are TGTGCCAGCAGAAGGGAGACGGCCCTAGAGACCCAGTACTTC.

The chain recombines TRBV28 with TRBJ1-2, with a tentative D call TRBD1 (5 bases). Trimming stripped 6 bases from V and 4 bases from J, with 15 bases between. Germline CDR1 is MDHEN and CDR2 is SYDVKM. CDR3 length: 14 amino acids. The CDR3 DNA is TGTGCCAGCAGATTGGCCAGGGAGGGCTATGGCTACACCTTC. It codes for CASRLAREGYGYTF.

This clone has just one count. The genes are TRBV3-1 (or the pseudogene TRBV3-2) and TRBJ1-1, with D maybe TRBD1 (5 bases). CDR1 is LGHDT and CDR2 is YNNKEL in the germline V gene (reference sequence). The CDR3 extends over 14 amino acids. V lost 4 bases and J 6 bases, leaving 15 bases between the germline ends. The CDR3 bases are TGTGCCAGCAGCCCCGGGGGGGGTCTGGCTGAAGCTTTCTTT. It yields the protein CASSPGGGLAEAFF.

This clone appeared a few times. The chain links TRBV27 to TRBJ1-4; 8 bases line up with TRBD1. The V segment lost 6 bases and the J segment 4 bases; nucleotides outside the gene matches: 4. CDR3 length: 14 amino acids. Germline CDR1 MNHEY, CDR2 SMNVEV (reference sequence). This CDR3 is CASSRQGLNEKLFF. The CDR3 DNA follows: TGTGCCAGCAGCCGACAGGGGCTTAATGAAAAACTGTTTTTT.

This clone was seen a single time. The chain links TRBV5-1 to TRBJ1-1; D may be TRBD1 (6 bases). The CDR3 consists of 16 residues. Germline V gene sequence: CDR1 SGHRS, CDR2 YFSETQ. Trimming shortened V by 1 base and J by 1 base, and 14 bases separated the two germline ends. CDR3 protein: CASSLLTGEGNTEAFF. The CDR3 DNA reads as TGCGCCAGCAGCTTGTTGACAGGCGAAGGGAACACTGAAGCTTTCTTT.

V is TRBV15 and J is TRBJ1-2; D perhaps matches TRBD1 (5 bases). Germline values: CDR1 LNHNV, CDR2 YYDKDF (reference sequence). This CDR3 spans 17 amino acids. The V and J ends lost 3 bases and 4 bases respectively, with 21 bases between them. This chain's CDR3 is CATSSRWGGIDVYGYTF. The CDR3, as DNA: TGTGCCACCAGCAGTCGCTGGGGCGGAATAGATGTCTATGGCTACACCTTC.

This chain links TRBV2 with TRBJ1-5; 8 bases fit TRBD1. Germline CDR1 is SNHLY and CDR2 is FYNNEI. The ends lost 7 bases at V and 6 bases at J; junction bases unmatched: 11. This CDR3 is built from 15 residues. CDR3 coding DNA: TGTGCCAGCACCCCGGAGCAGGGGGCGACTCAGCCCCAGCATTTT. Translated: CASTPEQGATQPQHF.

J is TRBJ2-4 and V is TRBV2, with D maybe TRBD1 (5 bases). V lost 7 bases, J lost 6 bases, and 7 bases lay in between. CDR3 length equals 11 residues. Germline V gene lookup returns CDR1 SNHLY and CDR2 FYNNEI. The CDR3 is CASKGVNIQYF. DNA of the CDR3: TGTGCCAGCAAAGGGGTAAACATTCAGTACTTC.

The rearrangement joins TRBV2 to TRBJ1-2, with unresolved D. Germline CDR1 is SNHLY and CDR2 is FYNNEI. V shed 1 base and J shed 6 bases, with 3 bases lying between them. The CDR3 totals 11 residues. CDR3 DNA: TGTGCCAGCAGTGAAGTAAATGGCTACACCTTC. Residues: CASSEVNGYTF.

V is TRBV5-1 and J is TRBJ2-5; D is ambiguous. Looked up from germline, CDR1 is SGHRS and CDR2 is YFSETQ. V lost 3 bases to trimming and J lost 5 bases, with 5 bases between them. The CDR3 runs 11 residues. The CDR3 bases are TGCGCCAGCAGCTCTAGGGAGACCCAGTACTTC. Translated: CASSSRETQYF.

On this clone: One end of the junction is discordant with germline, which a read error may explain. V and J are TRBV18 and TRBJ2-2, with D tentatively TRBD2 (6 bases). CDR1 and CDR2 (germline): KGHSH, LQKENI. The CDR3 spans 14 residues. In DNA form, the CDR3 reads TGCGCCACCACCGGGCGGGGCTCCACCGGGGAGCTGTTTTTT. Its translation: CATTGRGSTGELFF. The full variable domain, with the rest looked up from reference TRBV18 and TRBJ2-2, is NAGVMQNPRHLVRRRGQEARLRCSPMKGHSHVYWYRQLPEEGLKFMVYLQKENIIDESGMPKERFSAEFPKEGPSILRIQQVVRGDSAAYFCATTGRGSTGELFFGEGSRLTVL.

CDR3 DNA: TGTGCCAGCAGTCACCCGCTACAGCAAGAACGCACAGATACGCAGTATTTT. Translated, it gives CASSHPLQQERTDTQYF. The chain uses TRBV2 and TRBJ2-3; no clear D gene. Per germline, CDR1 SNHLY and CDR2 FYNNEI. The CDR3 extends over 17 amino acids. The ends were cut back, 5 bases at V and 1 base at J, with 19 bases in the middle.

The V call is TRBV29-1, the J call TRBJ1-2; D gene ambiguous. This CDR3 is 12 amino acids long. Germline CDR1 SQVTM, CDR2 ANQGSEA. V was shortened by 5 bases and J by 2 bases, with 9 bases between the two germline ends. DNA of the CDR3: TGCAGCGTTCGAAGCTACAACTATGGCTACACCTTC. Protein: CSVRSYNYGYTF.

The chain carries TRBV19 and TRBJ1-2; 7 bases fit TRBD1. The V gene end was trimmed by 6 bases and the J gene end by 6 bases; junction bases not matched to a gene: 16. This CDR3 comprises 16 residues. Germline-derived CDR1 and CDR2 are LNHDA and SQIVND (reference sequence). This CDR3 reads CASRAGTAQGLHGYTF. DNA for the CDR3: TGTGCCAGTAGGGCCGGGACAGCGCAAGGGTTACATGGCTACACCTTC.

This chain joins TRBV28 and TRBJ1-1, with a tentative D call TRBD1 (6 bases). This CDR3 has 17 amino acids. The germline V gene encodes CDR1 MDHEN and CDR2 SYDVKM. Trimming pared 8 bases from V and 7 bases from J, leaving 29 bases between. The CDR3 DNA reads TGTGCCAGCTCCTTCCCTCCCCAGGGGATTGTTAGCAGTGAAGCTTTCTTT. Translation: CASSFPPQGIVSSEAFF.

In DNA, the CDR3 is TGCAGTGCTCCCCCCCCTTTCGCTTTCTTT. Translated: CSAPPPFAFF. J is TRBJ1-1 and V is TRBV20-1; D call uncertain. The V and J ends lost 5 bases and 11 bases respectively, with 12 bases between them. This CDR3 comprises 10 residues. Looked up from germline, CDR1 is DFQATT and CDR2 is SNEGSKA (reference sequence).

V usage is TRBV7-9 and J usage is TRBJ1-4, with TRBD1 matching 8 bases. Germline V CDR1 and CDR2: SEHNR, FQNEAQ (reference sequence). The length of the CDR3 is 14 residues. The V gene end was trimmed by 4 bases and the J gene end by 3 bases; junction bases not matched to a gene: 1. The CDR3 DNA reads TGTGCCAGCAGCTCGGACAGGGCTAATGAAAAACTGTTTTTT. It codes for CASSSDRANEKLFF.

V gene TRBV19 combines with J gene TRBJ1-1; D not resolved. Germline assignment: CDR1 LNHDA and CDR2 SQIVND (reference sequence). The germline V and J ends were trimmed by 3 bases and 1 base, with 6 bases remaining between them. The CDR3 consists of 13 residues. As DNA, the CDR3 is TGTGCCAGTAGTATTAACACGAACACTGAAGCTTTCTTT. This encodes CASSINTNTEAFF.

The genes are TRBV28 and TRBJ2-7, with D possibly being TRBD1 (6 bases). This CDR3 is built from 13 residues. CDR1 and CDR2 (germline): MDHEN, SYDVKM. V lost 2 bases and J lost 12, with 17 bases in between. CDR3 nucleotide sequence: TGTGCCAGCAGTTTAGCAGGGGTTTCGATTCGGTACTTC. This sequence encodes CASSLAGVSIRYF.

V is TRBV5-1 and J is TRBJ1-1; tentative D call: TRBD1 (5 bases). Germline loops: CDR1 SGHRS, CDR2 YFSETQ. The CDR3 runs 16 residues. Trimming shortened V by 1 base and J by 4 bases, and 17 bases separated the two germline ends. Here the CDR3 reads CASSLFGGLVPTEAFF. CDR3 in DNA: TGCGCCAGCAGCTTGTTCGGGGGGTTAGTTCCCACTGAAGCTTTCTTT.

The CDR3 is CASSRGTSGLSYNEQFF. Written as DNA, the CDR3 is TGCGCCAGCAGCCGCGGGACTAGCGGGTTGTCCTACAATGAGCAGTTCTTC. This chain links TRBV4-1 with TRBJ2-1; 12 bases align to TRBD2. The V and J ends lost 4 bases and 1 base, in that order; junction bases with no gene match: 5. The CDR3 consists of 17 residues. In germline, CDR1 is MGHRA, CDR2 YSYEKL.

The chain recombines TRBV2 with TRBJ2-1; no clear D gene. The ends were cut back, 3 bases at V and 4 bases at J, with 7 bases in the middle. Germline V gene data show CDR1 as SNHLY and CDR2 as FYNNEI. The CDR3 has 13 residues. The CDR3 loop is CASSDTQYNEQFF. CDR3 in DNA: TGTGCCAGCAGTGATACCCAGTACAATGAGCAGTTCTTC.

This clone was detected only once. This chain joins TRBV7-3 and TRBJ2-3; 8 bases match TRBD2. CDR1 is SGHTA, CDR2 FQGTGA, per germline. V lost 5 bases and J lost 3; bases outside the gene matches: 7. This CDR3 has 15 residues. The CDR3 reads CASSPRLAGTDTQYF. For the CDR3, the DNA is TGTGCCAGCAGCCCCCGGCTAGCGGGTACAGATACGCAGTATTTT.

The chain has TRBV27 and TRBJ2-7, with 7 bases identical to TRBD1. This CDR3 spans 12 amino acids. V shed 4 bases, J shed 10 bases, and the junction held 7 bases outside the gene matches. Germline-derived CDR1 and CDR2 are MNHEY and SMNVEV (reference sequence). The DNA of the CDR3 is TGTGCCAGCAGTTCGGCACAGGGGCAACAGTACTTC. This codes for CASSSAQGQQYF.